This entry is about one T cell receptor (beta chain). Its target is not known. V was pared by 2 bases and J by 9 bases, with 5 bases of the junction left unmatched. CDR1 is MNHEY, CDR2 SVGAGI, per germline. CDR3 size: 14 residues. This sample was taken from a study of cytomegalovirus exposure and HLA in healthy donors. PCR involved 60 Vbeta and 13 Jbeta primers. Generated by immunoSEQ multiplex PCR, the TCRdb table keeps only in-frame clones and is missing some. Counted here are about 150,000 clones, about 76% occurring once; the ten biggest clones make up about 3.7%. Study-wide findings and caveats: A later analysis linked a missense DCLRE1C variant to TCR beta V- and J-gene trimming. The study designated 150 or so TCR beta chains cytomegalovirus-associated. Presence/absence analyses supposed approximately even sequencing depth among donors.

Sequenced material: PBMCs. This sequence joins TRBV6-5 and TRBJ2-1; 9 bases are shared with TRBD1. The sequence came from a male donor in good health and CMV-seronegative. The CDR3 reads CASSYPDRGGEQFF. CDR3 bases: TGTGCCAGCAGTTACCCGGACAGGGGCGGTGAGCAGTTCTTC.